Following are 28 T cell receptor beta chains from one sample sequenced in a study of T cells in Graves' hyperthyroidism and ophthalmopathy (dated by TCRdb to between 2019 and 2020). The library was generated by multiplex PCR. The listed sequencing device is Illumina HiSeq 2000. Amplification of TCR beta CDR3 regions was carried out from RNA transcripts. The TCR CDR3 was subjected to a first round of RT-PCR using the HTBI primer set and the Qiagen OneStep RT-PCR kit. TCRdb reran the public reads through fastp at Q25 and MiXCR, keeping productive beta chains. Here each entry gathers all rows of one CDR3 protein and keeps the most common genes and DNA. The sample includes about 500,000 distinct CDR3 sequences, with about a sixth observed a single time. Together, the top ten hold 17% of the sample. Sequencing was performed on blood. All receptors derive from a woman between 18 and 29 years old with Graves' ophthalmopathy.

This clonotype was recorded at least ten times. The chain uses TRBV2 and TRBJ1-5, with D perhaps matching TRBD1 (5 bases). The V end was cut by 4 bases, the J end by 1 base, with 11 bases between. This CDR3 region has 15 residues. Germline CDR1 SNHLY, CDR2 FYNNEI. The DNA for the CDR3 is TGTGCCAGCAGTGTGGAAGGGGAGAGCAATCAGCCCCAGCATTTT. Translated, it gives CASSVEGESNQPQHF.

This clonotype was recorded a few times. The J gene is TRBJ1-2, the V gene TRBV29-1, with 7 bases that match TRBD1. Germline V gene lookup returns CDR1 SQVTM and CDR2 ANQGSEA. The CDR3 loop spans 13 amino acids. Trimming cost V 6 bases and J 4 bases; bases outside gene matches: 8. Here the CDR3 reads CSVPGQDTYGYTF. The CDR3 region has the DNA TGCAGCGTACCCGGACAGGACACCTATGGCTACACCTTC.

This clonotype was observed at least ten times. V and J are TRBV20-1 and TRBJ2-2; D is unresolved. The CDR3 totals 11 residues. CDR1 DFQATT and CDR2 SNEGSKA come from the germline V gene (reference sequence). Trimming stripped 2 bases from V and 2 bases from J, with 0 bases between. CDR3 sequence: CSARNTGELFF. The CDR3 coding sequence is TGCAGTGCTAGAAACACCGGGGAGCTGTTTTTT.

The CDR3 reads CASSLLWYGAEETQYF. The CDR3 region has the DNA TGTGCCAGCAGCCTACTCTGGTACGGGGCCGAAGAGACCCAGTACTTC. The chain couples TRBV5-8 to TRBJ2-5; possibly TRBD1 or TRBD2 for D (5 bases each). The CDR3 runs to 16 residues. The germline gives CDR1 SGHTS, CDR2 YDEGEE. Trimming pared 4 bases from V and 3 bases from J, leaving 19 bases between. The variable domain in full, completed from reference TRBV5-8 and TRBJ2-5, reads EAGVTQSPTHLIKTRGQQATLRCSPISGHTSVYWYQQALGLGLQFLLWYDEGEERNRGNFPPRFSGRQFPNYSSELNVNALELEDSALYLCASSLLWYGAEETQYFGPGTRLLVL.

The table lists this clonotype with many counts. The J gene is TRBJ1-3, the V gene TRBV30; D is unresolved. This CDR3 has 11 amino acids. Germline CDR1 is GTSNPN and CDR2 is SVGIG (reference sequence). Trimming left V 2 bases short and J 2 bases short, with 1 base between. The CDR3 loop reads CAWSPGNTIYF. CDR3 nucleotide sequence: TGTGCCTGGAGTCCTGGAAACACCATATATTTT.

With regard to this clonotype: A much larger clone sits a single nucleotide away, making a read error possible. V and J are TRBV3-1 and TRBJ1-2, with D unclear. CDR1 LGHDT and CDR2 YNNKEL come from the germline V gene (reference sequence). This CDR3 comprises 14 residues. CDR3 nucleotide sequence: TGTGCCAGCAGCCCCCACGGGGATAACTATGGCAACACCTTC. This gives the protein CASSPHGDNYGNTF.

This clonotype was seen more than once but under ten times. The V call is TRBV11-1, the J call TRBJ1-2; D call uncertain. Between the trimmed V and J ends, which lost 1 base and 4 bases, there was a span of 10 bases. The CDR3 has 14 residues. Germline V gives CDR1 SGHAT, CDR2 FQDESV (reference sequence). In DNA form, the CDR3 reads TGTGCCAGCAGCTTAGGGCCTGCTGGCTATGGCTACACCTTC. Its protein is CASSLGPAGYGYTF.

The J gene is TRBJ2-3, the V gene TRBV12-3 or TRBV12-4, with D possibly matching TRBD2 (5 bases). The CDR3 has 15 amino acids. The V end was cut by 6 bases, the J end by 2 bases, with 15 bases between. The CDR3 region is CASSHSPGNTDTQYF. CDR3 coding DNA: TGTGCCAGCAGCCACTCTCCGGGAAACACAGATACGCAGTATTTT.

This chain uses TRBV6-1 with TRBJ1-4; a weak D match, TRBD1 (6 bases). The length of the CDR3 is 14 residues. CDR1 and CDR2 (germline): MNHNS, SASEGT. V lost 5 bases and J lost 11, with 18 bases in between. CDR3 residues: CASSYTGLGEKLFF. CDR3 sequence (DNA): TGTGCCAGCAGTTATACAGGGTTGGGAGAGAAACTGTTTTTT.

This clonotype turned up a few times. Here the CDR3 DNA reads TGTGCCAGCAGTCCCACAGGGGGCGCTAACTATGGCTACACCTTC. Translation: CASSPTGGANYGYTF. V usage is TRBV27 and J usage is TRBJ1-2; 9 bases map to TRBD1. This CDR3 has 15 residues. Losses at the gene ends were 5 bases for V and 0 bases for J; bases not matched to a gene: 4. CDR1 is MNHEY and CDR2 is SMNVEV in the germline V gene (reference sequence).

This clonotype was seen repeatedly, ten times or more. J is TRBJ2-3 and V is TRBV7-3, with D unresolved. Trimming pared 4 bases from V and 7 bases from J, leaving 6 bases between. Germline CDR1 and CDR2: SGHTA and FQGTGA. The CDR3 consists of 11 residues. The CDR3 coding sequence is TGTGCCAGCAGCTCCCCGAATACGCAGTATTTT. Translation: CASSSPNTQYF.

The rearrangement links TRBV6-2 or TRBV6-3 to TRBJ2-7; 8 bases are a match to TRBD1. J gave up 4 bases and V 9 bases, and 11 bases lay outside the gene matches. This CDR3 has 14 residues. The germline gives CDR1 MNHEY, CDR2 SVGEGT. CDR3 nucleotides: TGTGCCAGTTCAGGGGCAGGGGGCGCATACGAGCAGTACTTC. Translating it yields CASSGAGGAYEQYF.

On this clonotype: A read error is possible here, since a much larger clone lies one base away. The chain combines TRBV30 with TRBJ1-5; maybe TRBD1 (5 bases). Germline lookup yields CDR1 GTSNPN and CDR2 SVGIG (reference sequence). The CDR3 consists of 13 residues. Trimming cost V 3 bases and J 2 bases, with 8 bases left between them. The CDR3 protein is CAWSPGGNQPQHF. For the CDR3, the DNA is TGTGCCTGGAGCCCGGGGGGCAATCAGCCCCAGCATTTT. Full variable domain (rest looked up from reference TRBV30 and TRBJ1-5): SQTIHQWPATLVQPVGSPLSLECTVEGTSNPNLYWYRQAAGRGLQLLFYSVGIGQISSEVPQNLSASRPQDRQFILSSKKLLLSDSGFYLCAWSPGGNQPQHFGDGTRLSIL.

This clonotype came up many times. The CDR3 loop reads CAREGETQYF. As DNA, the CDR3 is TGTGCCAGAGAGGGGGAGACCCAGTACTTC. The rearrangement joins TRBV27 to TRBJ2-5, with D possibly being TRBD1 or TRBD2 (5 bases each). V was pared by 9 bases and J by 5 bases, with 7 bases between. The V gene's germline CDR1 is MNHEY and CDR2 SMNVEV (reference sequence). The CDR3 length is 10 residues.

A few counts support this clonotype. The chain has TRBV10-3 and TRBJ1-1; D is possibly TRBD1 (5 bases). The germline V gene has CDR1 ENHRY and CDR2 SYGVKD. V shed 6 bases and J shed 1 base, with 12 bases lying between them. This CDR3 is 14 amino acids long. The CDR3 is CAISKSGGNTEAFF. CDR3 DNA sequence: TGTGCCATCAGCAAGAGTGGGGGGAACACTGAAGCTTTCTTT.

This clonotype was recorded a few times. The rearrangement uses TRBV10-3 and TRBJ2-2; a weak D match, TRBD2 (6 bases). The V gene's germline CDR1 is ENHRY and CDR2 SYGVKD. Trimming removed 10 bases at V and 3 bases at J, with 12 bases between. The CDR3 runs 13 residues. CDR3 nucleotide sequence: TGTGCCAGTGTCCAGCGGGACACCGGGGAGCTGTTTTTT. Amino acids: CASVQRDTGELFF.

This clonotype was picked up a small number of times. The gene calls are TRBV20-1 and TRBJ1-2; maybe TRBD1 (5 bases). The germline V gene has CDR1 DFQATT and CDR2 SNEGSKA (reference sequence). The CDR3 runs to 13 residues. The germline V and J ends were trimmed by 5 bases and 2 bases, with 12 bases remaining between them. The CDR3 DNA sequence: TGCAGTGCTGTAAGACAGCCGAACTATGGCTACACCTTC. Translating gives CSAVRQPNYGYTF.

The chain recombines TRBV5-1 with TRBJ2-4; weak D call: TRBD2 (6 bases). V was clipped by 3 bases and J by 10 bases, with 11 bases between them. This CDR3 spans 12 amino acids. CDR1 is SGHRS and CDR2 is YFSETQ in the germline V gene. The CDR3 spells CASSSGEMIQYF. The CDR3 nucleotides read TGCGCCAGCAGCTCGGGGGAGATGATTCAGTACTTC.

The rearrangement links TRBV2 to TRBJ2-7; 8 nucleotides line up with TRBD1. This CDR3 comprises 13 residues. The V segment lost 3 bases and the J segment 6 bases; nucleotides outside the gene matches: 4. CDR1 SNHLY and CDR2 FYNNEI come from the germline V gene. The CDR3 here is CASSEEQGVEQYF. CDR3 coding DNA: TGTGCCAGCAGTGAGGAACAGGGGGTCGAGCAGTACTTC.

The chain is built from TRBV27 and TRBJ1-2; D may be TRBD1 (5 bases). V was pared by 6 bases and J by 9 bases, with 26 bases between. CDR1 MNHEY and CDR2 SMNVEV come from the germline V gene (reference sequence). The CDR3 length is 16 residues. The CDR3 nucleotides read TGTGCCAGCAGCCCCTTACCGGGGCAGGAGCGGTTGCGCTACACCTTC. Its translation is CASSPLPGQERLRYTF.

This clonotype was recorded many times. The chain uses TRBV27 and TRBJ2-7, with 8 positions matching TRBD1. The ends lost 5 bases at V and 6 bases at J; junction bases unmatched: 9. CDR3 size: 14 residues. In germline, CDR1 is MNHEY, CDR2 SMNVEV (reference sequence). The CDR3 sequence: CASSPYRTGSEQYF. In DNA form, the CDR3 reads TGTGCCAGCAGTCCGTACCGGACAGGGTCCGAGCAGTACTTC.

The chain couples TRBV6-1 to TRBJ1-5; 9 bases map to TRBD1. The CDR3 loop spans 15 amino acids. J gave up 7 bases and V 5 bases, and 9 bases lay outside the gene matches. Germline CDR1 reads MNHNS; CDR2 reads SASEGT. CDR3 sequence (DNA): TGTGCCAGCAGTCCGGGACAGGGTGGGGTCCAGCCCCAGCATTTT. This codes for CASSPGQGGVQPQHF.

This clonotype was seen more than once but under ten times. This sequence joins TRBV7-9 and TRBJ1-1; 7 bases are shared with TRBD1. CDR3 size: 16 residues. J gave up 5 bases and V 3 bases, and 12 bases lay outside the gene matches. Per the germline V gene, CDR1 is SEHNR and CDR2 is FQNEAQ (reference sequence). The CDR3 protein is CASSFLWEGAATEAFF. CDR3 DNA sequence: TGTGCCAGCAGCTTTCTCTGGGAGGGGGCGGCTACTGAAGCTTTCTTT.

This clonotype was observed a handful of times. The CDR3 reads CASSLGAGRDGEQFF. The DNA of the CDR3 is TGCGCCAGCAGCTTGGGGGCGGGACGGGACGGTGAGCAGTTCTTC. The rearrangement uses TRBV5-1 and TRBJ2-1, with a possible D match to TRBD2 (6 bases). Germline V CDR1 and CDR2: SGHRS, YFSETQ. The CDR3 is 15 residues long. The V gene lost 0 bases and the J gene lost 9 bases, with 16 bases spanning the gap.

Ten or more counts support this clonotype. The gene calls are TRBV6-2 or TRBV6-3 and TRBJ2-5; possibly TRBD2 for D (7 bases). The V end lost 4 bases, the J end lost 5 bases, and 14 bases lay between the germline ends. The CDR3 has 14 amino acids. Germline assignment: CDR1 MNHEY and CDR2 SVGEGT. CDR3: CASSLGGASETQYF. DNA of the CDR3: TGTGCCAGCAGTTTAGGGGGGGCGTCTGAGACCCAGTACTTC.

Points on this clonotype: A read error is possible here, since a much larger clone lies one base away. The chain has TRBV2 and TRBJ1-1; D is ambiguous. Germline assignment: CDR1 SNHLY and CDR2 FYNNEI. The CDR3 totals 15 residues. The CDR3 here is CASNEEVASGTEAFF. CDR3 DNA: TGTGCCAGCAATGAAGAAGTAGCCTCGGGGACTGAAGCTTTCTTT.

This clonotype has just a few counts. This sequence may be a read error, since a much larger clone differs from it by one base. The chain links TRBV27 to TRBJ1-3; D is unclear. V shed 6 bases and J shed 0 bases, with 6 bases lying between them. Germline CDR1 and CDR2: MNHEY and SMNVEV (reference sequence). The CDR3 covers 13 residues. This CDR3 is CASSQSSGNTIYF. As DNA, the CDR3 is TGTGCCAGCAGCCAGAGCTCTGGAAACACCATATATTTT.

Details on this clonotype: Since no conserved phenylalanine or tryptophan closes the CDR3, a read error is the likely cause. The CDR3 reads CASSQAGYGYTL. The CDR3 bases are TGTGCCAGCAGCCAAGCCGGATATGGCTACACCCTC. The chain carries TRBV4-2 and TRBJ1-2; D is undetermined. Germline lookup yields CDR1 LGHNA and CDR2 YNFKEQ. The CDR3 loop spans 12 amino acids. V was cut by 1 base and J by 5 bases, with 5 bases left in between.